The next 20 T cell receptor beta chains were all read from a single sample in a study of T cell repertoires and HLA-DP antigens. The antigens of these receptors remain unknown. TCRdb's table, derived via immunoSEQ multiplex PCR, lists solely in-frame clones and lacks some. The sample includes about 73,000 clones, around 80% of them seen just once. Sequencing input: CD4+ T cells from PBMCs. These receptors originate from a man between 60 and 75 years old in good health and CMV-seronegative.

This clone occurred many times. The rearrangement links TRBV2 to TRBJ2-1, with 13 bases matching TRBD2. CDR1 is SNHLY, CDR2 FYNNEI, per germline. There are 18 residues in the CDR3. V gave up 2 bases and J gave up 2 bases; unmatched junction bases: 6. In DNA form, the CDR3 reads TGTGCCAGCAGTGAACCCCTGGGACTAGCGGGAACCTACAATGAGCAGTTCTTC. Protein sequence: CASSEPLGLAGTYNEQFF.

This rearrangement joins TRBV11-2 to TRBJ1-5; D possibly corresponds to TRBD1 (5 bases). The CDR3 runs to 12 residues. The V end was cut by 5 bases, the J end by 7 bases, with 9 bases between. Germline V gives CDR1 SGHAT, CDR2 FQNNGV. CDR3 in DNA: TGTGCCAGCAGCAGATCAGGGCAGCCCCAGCATTTT. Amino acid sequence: CASSRSGQPQHF. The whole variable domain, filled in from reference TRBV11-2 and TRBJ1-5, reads EAGVAQSPRYKIIEKRQSVAFWCNPISGHATLYWYQQILGQGPKLLIQFQNNGVVDDSQLPKDRFSAERLKGVDSTLKIQPAKLEDSAVYLCASSRSGQPQHFGDGTRLSIL.

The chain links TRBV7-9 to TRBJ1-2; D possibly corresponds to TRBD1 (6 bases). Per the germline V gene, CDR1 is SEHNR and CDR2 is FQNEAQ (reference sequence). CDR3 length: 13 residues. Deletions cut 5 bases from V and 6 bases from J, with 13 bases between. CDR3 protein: CASSATGFDGYTF. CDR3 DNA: TGTGCCAGCAGCGCTACAGGGTTTGATGGCTACACCTTC.

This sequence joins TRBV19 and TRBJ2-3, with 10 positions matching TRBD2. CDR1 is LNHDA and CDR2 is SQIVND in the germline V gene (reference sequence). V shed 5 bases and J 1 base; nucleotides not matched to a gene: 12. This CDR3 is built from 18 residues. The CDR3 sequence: CASSSERGGSFGTDTQYF. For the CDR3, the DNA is TGTGCCAGTAGTTCCGAGCGGGGGGGTTCTTTCGGCACAGATACGCAGTATTTT.

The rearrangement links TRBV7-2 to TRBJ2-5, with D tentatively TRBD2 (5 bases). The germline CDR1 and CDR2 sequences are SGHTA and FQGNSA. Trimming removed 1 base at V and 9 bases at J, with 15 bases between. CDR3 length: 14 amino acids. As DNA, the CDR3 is TGTGCCAGCAGCTTAGTGCGGGCCCACGGGGCCCAGTACTTC. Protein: CASSLVRAHGAQYF.

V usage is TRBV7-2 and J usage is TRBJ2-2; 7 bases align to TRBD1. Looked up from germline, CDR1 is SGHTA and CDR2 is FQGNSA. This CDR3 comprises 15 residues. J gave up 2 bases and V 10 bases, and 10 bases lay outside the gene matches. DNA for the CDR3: TGTGCCACCCGACAGGGACGGACAAACACCGGGGAGCTGTTTTTT. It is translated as CATRQGRTNTGELFF.

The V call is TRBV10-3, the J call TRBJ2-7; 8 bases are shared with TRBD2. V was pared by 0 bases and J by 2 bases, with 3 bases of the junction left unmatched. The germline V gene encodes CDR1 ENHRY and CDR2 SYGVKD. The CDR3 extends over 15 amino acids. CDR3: CAISESAGGTYEQYF. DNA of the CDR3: TGTGCCATCAGTGAGTCCGCGGGGGGTACCTACGAGCAGTACTTC.

The CDR3 DNA is TGTGCCAGCAGCTTGGACAGGGGTTACGAGCAGTACTTC. Residues: CASSLDRGYEQYF. The genes are TRBV7-2 and TRBJ2-7; 9 nucleotides line up with TRBD1. The CDR3 extends over 13 amino acids. The V and J ends lost 3 bases and 4 bases, in that order; junction bases with no gene match: 1. Looked up from germline, CDR1 is SGHTA and CDR2 is FQGNSA.

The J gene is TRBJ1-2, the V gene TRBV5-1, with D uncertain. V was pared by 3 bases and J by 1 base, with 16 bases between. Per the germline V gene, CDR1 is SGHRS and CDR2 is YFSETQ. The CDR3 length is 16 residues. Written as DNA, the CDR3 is TGCGCCAGCAGCTCACCCCGGGGTACATATAACTATGGCTACACCTTC. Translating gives CASSSPRGTYNYGYTF.

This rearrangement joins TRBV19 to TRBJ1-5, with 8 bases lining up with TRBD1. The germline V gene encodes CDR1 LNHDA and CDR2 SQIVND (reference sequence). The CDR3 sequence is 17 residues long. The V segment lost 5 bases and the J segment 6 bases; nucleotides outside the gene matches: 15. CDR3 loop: CASSLRTGRVAGQPQHF. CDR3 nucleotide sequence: TGTGCCAGTAGTCTCCGGACAGGGCGGGTCGCAGGTCAGCCCCAGCATTTT.

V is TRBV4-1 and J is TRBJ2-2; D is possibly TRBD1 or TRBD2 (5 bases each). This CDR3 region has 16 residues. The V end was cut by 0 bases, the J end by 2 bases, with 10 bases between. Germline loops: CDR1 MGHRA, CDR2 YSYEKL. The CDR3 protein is CASSQDSGLNTGELFF. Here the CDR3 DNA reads TGCGCCAGCAGCCAAGATTCGGGGCTTAACACCGGGGAGCTGTTTTTT.

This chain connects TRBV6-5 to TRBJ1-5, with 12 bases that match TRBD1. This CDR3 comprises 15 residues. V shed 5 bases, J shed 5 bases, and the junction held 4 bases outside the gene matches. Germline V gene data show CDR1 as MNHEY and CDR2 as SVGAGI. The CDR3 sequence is CASSPRDRGHQPQHF. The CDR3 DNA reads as TGTGCCAGCAGTCCTCGGGACAGGGGGCATCAGCCCCAGCATTTT.

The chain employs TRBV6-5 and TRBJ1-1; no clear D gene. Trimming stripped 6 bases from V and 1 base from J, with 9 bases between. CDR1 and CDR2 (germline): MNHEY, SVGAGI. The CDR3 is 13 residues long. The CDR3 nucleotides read TGTGCCAGCAGACGTACACGGAACACTGAAGCTTTCTTT. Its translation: CASRRTRNTEAFF.

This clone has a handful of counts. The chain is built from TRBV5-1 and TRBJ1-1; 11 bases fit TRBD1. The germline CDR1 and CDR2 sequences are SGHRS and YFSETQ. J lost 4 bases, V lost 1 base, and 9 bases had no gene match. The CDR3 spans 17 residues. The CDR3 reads CASSLSPAGQGVTEAFF. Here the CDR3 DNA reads TGCGCCAGCAGCTTGTCCCCCGCGGGACAGGGGGTCACTGAAGCTTTCTTT.

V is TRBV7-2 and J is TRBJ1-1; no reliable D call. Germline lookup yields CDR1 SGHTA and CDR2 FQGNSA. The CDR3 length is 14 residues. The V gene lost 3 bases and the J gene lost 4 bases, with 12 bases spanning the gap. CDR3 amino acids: CASSFAPQATEAFF. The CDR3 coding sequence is TGTGCCAGCAGCTTTGCCCCCCAGGCCACTGAAGCTTTCTTT.

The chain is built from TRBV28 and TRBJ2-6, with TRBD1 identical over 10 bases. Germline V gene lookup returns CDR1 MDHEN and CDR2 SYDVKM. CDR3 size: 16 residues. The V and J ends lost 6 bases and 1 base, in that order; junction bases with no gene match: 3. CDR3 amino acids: CASRRQGASGANVLTF. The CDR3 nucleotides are TGTGCCAGCAGAAGACAGGGGGCGTCTGGGGCCAACGTCCTGACTTTC.

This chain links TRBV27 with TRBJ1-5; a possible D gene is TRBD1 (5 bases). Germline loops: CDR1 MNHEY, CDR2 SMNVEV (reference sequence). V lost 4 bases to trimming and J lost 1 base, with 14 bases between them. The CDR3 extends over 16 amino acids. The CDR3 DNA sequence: TGTGCCAGCAGTTCTCTCGGGGCGGGGAGCAATCAGCCCCAGCATTTT. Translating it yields CASSSLGAGSNQPQHF.

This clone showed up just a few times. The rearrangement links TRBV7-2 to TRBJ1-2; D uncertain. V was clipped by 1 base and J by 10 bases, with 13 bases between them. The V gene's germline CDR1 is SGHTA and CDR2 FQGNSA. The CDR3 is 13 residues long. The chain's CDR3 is CASSLGWGAYYTF. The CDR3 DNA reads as TGTGCCAGCAGCTTAGGCTGGGGAGCGTACTACACCTTC.

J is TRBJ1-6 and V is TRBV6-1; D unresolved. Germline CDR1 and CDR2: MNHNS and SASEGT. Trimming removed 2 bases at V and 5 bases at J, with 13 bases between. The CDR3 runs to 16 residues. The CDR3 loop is CASSENLRRNNSPLHF. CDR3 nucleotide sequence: TGTGCCAGCAGTGAAAACTTAAGACGGAATAATTCACCCCTCCACTTT.

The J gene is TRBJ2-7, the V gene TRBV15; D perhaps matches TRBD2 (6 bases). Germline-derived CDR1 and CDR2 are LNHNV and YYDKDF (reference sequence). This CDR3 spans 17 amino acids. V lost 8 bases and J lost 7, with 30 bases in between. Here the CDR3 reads CATSRGIGAPILGEQYF. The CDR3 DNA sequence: TGTGCCACCTCCCGGGGGATAGGAGCGCCGATCTTGGGGGAGCAGTACTTC.